This note documents a single T cell receptor beta chain sequence. Antigen specificity is unknown. This sample was taken from a study of cytomegalovirus exposure and HLA in healthy donors. Overall study context: In a previous analysis, 100 million to 140 million unique TCR beta sequences were found from 170 million or so T cells.

Study-wide results and limits: Per published accounts, TCR beta sequences correctly predicted the HLA-A and HLA-B alleles of most subjects. Sequencing had likely introduced a cluster of highly shared sequence variants as an artifact.

This PCR relied on a set of 60 Vbeta primers and 13 Jbeta primers. Sequencing was performed with immunoSEQ multiplex PCR; in TCRdb, only in-frame clones are kept and a portion is missing. The sample includes approximately 150,000 clones, roughly 74% seen only once; the top ten take roughly 10%. Donors showed nominal health when sampled, although they likely had unrecorded immune exposures. This sequence originates from a man younger than 35 in good health and CMV-seropositive. Sample: PBMCs.

The CDR3 reads CASTGTSAYYEQYF. The CDR3 coding sequence is TGTGCCAGCACAGGGACTAGCGCATACTACGAGCAGTACTTC. V and J are TRBV28 and TRBJ2-7; TRBD2 agrees at 10 bases. Trimming cost V 7 bases and J 3 bases; bases outside gene matches: 6. The CDR3 loop spans 14 amino acids. Germline V gene data show CDR1 as MDHEN and CDR2 as SYDVKM.